The clone carrying this TCR beta chain was detected only a few times. What it recognizes is unknown. One entry per CDR3 protein results from TCRdb running MiXCR on the 5' RACE reads. The sample contains about 550,000 distinct CDR3 sequences, more than 20% of which appear only once. This entry comes from a study of identical twins. Study results and caveats: Fewer insertions were carried by abundant cord blood beta clonotypes, but none was seen in memory repertoires. For out-of-frame alpha sequences shared by twins, low generation probability was in excess.

There were only healthy Caucasians among the donors. Trimming removed 4 bases from V and 0 bases from J; junction bases left unmatched: 10. This CDR3 comprises 18 residues. Germline assignment: CDR1 SGHRS and CDR2 YFSETQ. This sample also belongs to another study, concerning yellow fever vaccine responses in identical twins. That report adds: Twins' vaccine T cell response reportedly seemed partly convergent, partly personalized.

This chain links TRBV5-1 with TRBJ2-6; TRBD1 matches 7 bases. This TCR derives from a woman under 30 in good health. The sample was CD4+ T cells sorted from blood. The CDR3 sequence is CASSGDLDRSSGANVLTF. The CDR3 coding sequence is TGCGCCAGCAGCGGGGATTTGGACAGGAGCTCTGGGGCCAACGTCCTGACTTTC.